The rows below give T cell receptor beta chains drawn from one sample of a study of shared clonotypes between healthy human individuals. Assay: immunoSEQ multiplex PCR; the TCRdb copy retains only in-frame clones and omits some. Here the sample spans approximately 640,000 clones, about two thirds being singletons. Specimen: memory CD4+ T cells sorted from blood. These receptors were obtained from a woman aged 25 to 39 in good health. Each CDR3 is given with its conserved first and last residue. The order of the fields is J gene, D gene, clone size, V gene, CDR3 protein, CDR3 DNA. The D gene is left open where the match is weak. Not all rows give a size; the values are once, few, many and, for expanded clones, a class.

TRBJ1-1 | TRBD1 | few | TRBV7-6 | CASSFRQGANTEAFF | TGTGCCAGCAGCTTCAGACAGGGTGCGAACACTGAAGCTTTCTTT
TRBJ2-1 | . | . | TRBV7-9 | CASSLPGDNEQFF | TGTGCCAGCAGCTTACCGGGAGACAATGAGCAGTTCTTC
TRBJ2-7 | . | . | TRBV28 | CASSPSYRGTKIEQYF | TGTGCCAGCAGTCCATCTTATCGCGGGACAAAAATCGAGCAGTACTTC
TRBJ2-6 | TRBD1 | few | TRBV27 | CASRHEGTGGGANVLTF | TGTGCCAGCAGACACGAAGGGACAGGCGGTGGGGCCAACGTCCTGACTTTC
TRBJ2-7 | . | . | TRBV7-8 | CASSLNLHSADSYEQYF | TGTGCCAGCAGCTTAAACCTACACAGTGCGGACTCCTACGAGCAGTACTTC
TRBJ1-2 | . | . | TRBV28 | CASSLAGTGGSYGYTF | TGTGCCAGCAGCCTTGCCGGGACGGGAGGGAGTTATGGCTACACCTTC
TRBJ2-1 | TRBD2 | . | TRBV28 | CASSLGVAGSNEQFF | TGTGCCAGCAGTCTAGGGGTAGCGGGAAGCAATGAGCAGTTCTTC
TRBJ2-1 | TRBD2 | . | TRBV18 | CASSPRSGSSYNEQFF | TGTGCCAGCTCACCACGTAGCGGGAGCTCCTACAATGAGCAGTTCTTC
TRBJ2-1 | TRBD1 | . | TRBV28 | CASRPDRDRGQFF | TGTGCCAGCAGACCTGACAGGGACCGAGGGCAGTTCTTC
TRBJ1-4 | . | . | TRBV5-1 | CASSQPEAAGEKLFF | TGCGCCAGCAGCCAACCCGAGGCCGCCGGGGAAAAACTGTTTTTT
TRBJ1-2 | TRBD1 | . | TRBV19 | CASSMREGQGTYGYTF | TGTGCCAGTAGTATGAGAGAGGGACAGGGGACTTATGGCTACACCTTC
TRBJ2-3 | . | few | TRBV6-5 | CASSYRGTDTQYF | TGTGCCAGCAGTTACCGGGGAACAGATACGCAGTATTTT
TRBJ1-5 | . | . | TRBV27 | CASSLFRGQAVGPQHF | TGTGCCAGCAGTTTATTTCGGGGTCAGGCCGTTGGGCCCCAGCATTTT
TRBJ1-3 | . | . | TRBV5-6 | CASSFAGNTIYF | TGTGCCAGCAGCTTTGCAGGTAACACCATATATTTT
TRBJ2-5 | TRBD2 | . | TRBV28 | CASGRRGGGGSQETQYF | TGTGCCAGCGGGCGACGCGGGGGGGGAGGGTCCCAAGAGACCCAGTACTTC
TRBJ1-2 | . | . | TRBV19 | CASGDGRRHYGYTF | TGTGCCAGTGGAGACGGACGGCGTCACTATGGCTACACCTTC
TRBJ2-7 | TRBD2 | . | TRBV27 | CASSLNSLAGNEQYF | TGTGCCAGCAGTTTAAATTCGCTAGCGGGCAACGAGCAGTACTTC
TRBJ2-1 | TRBD2 | once | TRBV10-2 | CASSNGTSGRYEQFF | TGCGCCAGCAGTAACGGGACTAGCGGGAGGTATGAGCAGTTCTTC
TRBJ2-5 | . | . | TRBV6-1 | CASSEVVLGETQYF | TGTGCCAGCAGTGAAGTAGTGCTCGGAGAGACCCAGTACTTC
TRBJ1-1 | . | few | TRBV29-1 | CSVVPGTMNTEAFF | TGCAGCGTTGTTCCTGGTACCATGAACACTGAAGCTTTCTTT
TRBJ1-2 | . | few | TRBV10-2 | CASSVAGNGYTF | TGCGCCAGCAGTGTCGCCGGGAATGGCTACACCTTC
TRBJ1-1 | TRBD1 | . | TRBV28 | CASSIGQVNTEAFF | TGTGCCAGCAGTATAGGACAGGTGAACACTGAAGCTTTCTTT
TRBJ2-1 | . | few | TRBV5-8 | CASSKDRYNEQFF | TGTGCCAGCAGCAAGGACAGATACAATGAGCAGTTCTTC
TRBJ2-1 | . | few | TRBV5-1 | CASSKDSSSYNEQFF | TGCGCCAGCAGCAAGGACTCGAGCTCCTACAATGAGCAGTTCTTC
TRBJ1-1 | . | . | TRBV5-5 | CASSLAQWRMNTEAFF | TGTGCCAGCAGCTTGGCTCAGTGGCGGATGAACACTGAAGCTTTCTTT
TRBJ2-1 | TRBD2 | . | TRBV6-5 | CASSLAGRDNEQFF | TGTGCCAGCAGTCTAGCGGGCCGAGACAATGAGCAGTTCTTC
TRBJ1-5 | . | few | TRBV29-1 | CSVRGGGGNQPQHF | TGCAGCGTTCGTGGGGGCGGAGGCAATCAGCCCCAGCATTTT
TRBJ2-7 | TRBD2 | . | TRBV6-6 | CASSETSGNYEQYF | TGTGCCAGCAGTGAGACTAGCGGAAACTACGAGCAGTACTTC
TRBJ2-7 | . | . | TRBV15 | CATSRGGNSYEQYF | TGTGCCACCAGCAGAGGCGGGAACTCCTACGAGCAGTACTTC
TRBJ1-2 | TRBD1 | . | TRBV4-1 | CASSQGRQGTIYGYTF | TGCGCCAGCAGCCAAGGGCGACAGGGGACGATCTATGGCTACACCTTC
TRBJ2-1 | TRBD2 | . | TRBV11-3 | CASSTTSGTRNEQFF | TGTGCCAGCAGCACCACTAGCGGCACTAGGAATGAGCAGTTCTTC
TRBJ1-1 | TRBD1 | few | TRBV10-1 | CASSDAGQGRTEAFF | TGCGCCAGCAGTGACGCGGGACAGGGCCGGACTGAAGCTTTCTTT
TRBJ2-7 | TRBD2 | . | TRBV28 | CASSSAGLAGVEQYF | TGTGCCAGCAGTTCTGCGGGACTAGCGGGAGTCGAGCAGTACTTC
TRBJ2-2 | . | . | TRBV5-8 | CASRGGLYTGELFF | TGTGCCAGCAGGGGGGGATTATACACCGGGGAGCTGTTTTTT
TRBJ1-2 | . | once | TRBV11-2 | CASSPTIVGGPNYGYTF | TGTGCCAGCAGCCCCACCATCGTGGGAGGACCTAACTATGGCTACACCTTC
TRBJ2-7 | . | . | TRBV4-1 | CASSQATTISYEQYF | TGCGCCAGCAGCCAAGCCACTACCATTTCCTACGAGCAGTACTTC
TRBJ2-5 | . | . | TRBV2 | CASREQGTPETQYF | TGTGCCAGCAGGGAACAGGGTACCCCAGAGACCCAGTACTTC
TRBJ2-3 | TRBD2 | . | TRBV27 | CASSLMPSGRVFLDTQYF | TGTGCCAGCAGTTTAATGCCTAGCGGGAGGGTGTTCTTAGATACGCAGTATTTT
TRBJ2-3 | . | few | TRBV11-2 | CASSRQAYTDTQYF | TGTGCCAGCAGCAGACAGGCTTACACAGATACGCAGTATTTT
TRBJ2-3 | TRBD1 | . | TRBV28 | CASSSRGLADTQYF | TGTGCCAGCAGTAGTAGGGGGCTCGCAGATACGCAGTATTTT
TRBJ2-2 | . | . | TRBV11-2 | CASSEQQGTGELFF | TGTGCCAGCAGCGAGCAACAGGGTACCGGGGAGCTGTTTTTT
TRBJ1-1 | . | . | TRBV5-4 | CASSLQGYHTEAFF | TGTGCCAGCAGCTTGCAGGGTTATCACACTGAAGCTTTCTTT
TRBJ1-1 | . | few | TRBV10-2 | CASSLQETTEAFF | TGCGCCAGCAGTCTCCAGGAAACCACTGAAGCTTTCTTT
TRBJ2-3 | TRBD2 | . | TRBV7-3 | CASSLAGITDTQYF | TGTGCCAGCAGCCTAGCGGGGATCACAGATACGCAGTATTTT
TRBJ1-1 | . | . | TRBV19 | CASSIGFRGRTEAFF | TGTGCCAGTAGTATAGGATTCAGGGGCCGCACTGAAGCTTTCTTT
TRBJ1-4 | TRBD1 | many | TRBV28 | CASSRNTGQGLKKLFF | TGTGCCAGCAGCAGGAATACCGGACAGGGCTTGAAAAAACTGTTTTTT
TRBJ2-7 | TRBD2 | . | TRBV28 | CATGTGTSIPYF | TGTGCCACCGGAACTGGGACTAGCATTCCGTACTTC
TRBJ1-4 | . | . | TRBV9 | CASSVHWRANEKLFF | TGTGCCAGCAGCGTCCACTGGAGGGCTAATGAAAAACTGTTTTTT
TRBJ1-4 | . | . | TRBV28 | CASRQGRLKEKLFF | TGTGCCAGCAGGCAGGGGAGGTTAAAGGAAAAACTGTTTTTT
TRBJ2-1 | . | . | TRBV10-3 | CAISPGRYNEQFF | TGTGCCATCAGCCCCGGACGGTACAATGAGCAGTTCTTC
TRBJ2-1 | TRBD1 | once | TRBV9 | CASSVTTGQWNEQFF | TGTGCCAGCAGCGTAACGACGGGACAGTGGAATGAGCAGTTCTTC
TRBJ1-2 | . | once | TRBV15 | CATSRGGDTDGYTF | TGTGCCACCAGCAGAGGGGGGGACACTGATGGCTACACCTTC
TRBJ2-7 | . | . | TRBV10-3 | CAIRGLTYEQYF | TGTGCCATCAGAGGCCTAACCTACGAGCAGTACTTC
TRBJ2-7 | TRBD1 | . | TRBV2 | CASSMSGTGPYEQYF | TGTGCCAGCAGTATGTCCGGGACAGGGCCCTACGAGCAGTACTTC
TRBJ2-7 | . | . | TRBV27 | CASSSDRFEQYF | TGTGCCAGCAGTTCCGACCGGTTTGAGCAGTACTTC